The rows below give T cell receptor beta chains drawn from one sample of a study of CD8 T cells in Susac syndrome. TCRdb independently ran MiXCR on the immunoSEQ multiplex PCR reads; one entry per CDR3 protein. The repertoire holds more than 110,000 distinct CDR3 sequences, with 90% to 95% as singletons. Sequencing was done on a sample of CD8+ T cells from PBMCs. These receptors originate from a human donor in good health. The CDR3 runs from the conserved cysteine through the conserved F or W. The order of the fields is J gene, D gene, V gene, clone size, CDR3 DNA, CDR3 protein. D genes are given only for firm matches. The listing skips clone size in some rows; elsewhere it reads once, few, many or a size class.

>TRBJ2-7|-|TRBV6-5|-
TGTGCCAGCAGCTACGGGCGGGACTACGAGCAGTACTTC
CASSYGRDYEQYF
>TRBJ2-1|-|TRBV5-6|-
TGTGCCAGCAGCTTTTCGGGAATCGTATCCTACAATGAGCAGTTCTTC
CASSFSGIVSYNEQFF
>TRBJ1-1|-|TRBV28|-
TGTGCCAGCAGCCCCGAAGGCTTCCGGAACACTGAAGCTTTCTTT
CASSPEGFRNTEAFF
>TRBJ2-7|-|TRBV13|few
TGTGCCAGCAGTTACCTCTCCTACGAGCAGTACTTC
CASSYLSYEQYF
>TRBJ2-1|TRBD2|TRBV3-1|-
TGTGCCAGCAGCCTCCGACTAGCGGGAGCCTTGAGGAATGAGCAGTTCTTC
CASSLRLAGALRNEQFF
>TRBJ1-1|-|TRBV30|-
TGTGCCTGTACTGAAGCTTTCTTT
CACTEAFF
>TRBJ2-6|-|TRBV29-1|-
TGCAGCGTCGAGGGGATTCCCCTCTCTGGGGCCAACGTCCTGACTTTC
CSVEGIPLSGANVLTF
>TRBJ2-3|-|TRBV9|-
TGTGCCAGCAGCCCCAGTCACCCCGATACGCAGTATTTT
CASSPSHPDTQYF
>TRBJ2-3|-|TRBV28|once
TGTGCCAGCAGTTTCCCCCGGGACAGAGGGGGGGATACGCAGTATTTT
CASSFPRDRGGDTQYF
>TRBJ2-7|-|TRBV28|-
TGTGCCAGCAGTACGGGTGGGTCCTACGAGCAGTACTTC
CASSTGGSYEQYF
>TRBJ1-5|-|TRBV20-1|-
TGCAGTGCTAGAGACGGGACCTCAATGCCCCAGCATTTT
CSARDGTSMPQHF
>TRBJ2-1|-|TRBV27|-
TGTGCCAGCCGTGGACTGGATGAGCAGTTCTTC
CASRGLDEQFF
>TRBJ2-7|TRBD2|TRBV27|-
TGTGCCAGCAGTCCTGAGACTAGCACCTACGAGCAGTACTTC
CASSPETSTYEQYF
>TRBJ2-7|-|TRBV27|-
TGTGCCAGCAGTTTGAAGGGGGCCTACGAGCAGTACTTC
CASSLKGAYEQYF
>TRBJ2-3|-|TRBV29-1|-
TGCAGCGTTGAGAGGGTTACGCAGTATTTT
CSVERVTQYF
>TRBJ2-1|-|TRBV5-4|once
TGTGCCAGCACCCGCCCCGGGACCTCCTACAATGAGCAGTTCTTC
CASTRPGTSYNEQFF
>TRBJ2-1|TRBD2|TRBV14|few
TGTGCCAGCAGCCCTCTAGCGGACTCCTACAATGAGCAGTTCTTC
CASSPLADSYNEQFF
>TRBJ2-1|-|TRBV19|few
TGTGCCAGTAGTATCGGGAATGAGCAGTTCTTC
CASSIGNEQFF